These 26 T cell receptor beta chains share one sample of origin, sequenced in a study of T cell repertoires in cytomegalovirus infection. Their specific antigens are unknown. TCRdb independently ran MiXCR on the reads; one entry per CDR3 protein. This table has roughly 920,000 distinct CDR3 sequences, less than 35% appearing once. The sequences come from cultured CD8+ T cells from PBMCs, collected from culture after CMV antigen stimulation. Source of these receptors: a human donor in good health (CMV status not recorded). Some clones in this sample may be carry-over from other donors' samples.

This clonotype was detected a few times. The chain is built from TRBV6-1 and TRBJ1-4; D perhaps matches TRBD1 (5 bases). Germline loops: CDR1 MNHNS, CDR2 SASEGT. This CDR3 is built from 14 residues. V dropped 6 bases and J dropped 8 bases, with 16 bases sitting between them. The CDR3 loop is CASSKGMQREKLFF. CDR3 DNA sequence: TGTGCCAGCAGCAAGGGGATGCAGCGGGAAAAACTGTTTTTT.

The J gene is TRBJ2-3, the V gene TRBV4-3; 9 bases are shared with TRBD1. The junction had 7 bases not matched to a gene; V was cut back by 3 bases and J by 0 bases. Germline CDR1 is LGHNA and CDR2 is YSLEER. CDR3 length equals 17 residues. In DNA form, the CDR3 reads TGCGCCAGCAGCCACTCACGGACAGGGGCTAGCACAGATACGCAGTATTTT. This gives the protein CASSHSRTGASTDTQYF.

The rearrangement joins TRBV7-9 to TRBJ2-7, with D unresolved. Trimming pared 2 bases from V and 3 bases from J, leaving 14 bases between. The CDR3 contains 15 residues. Germline CDR1 SEHNR, CDR2 FQNEAQ (reference sequence). The CDR3 reads CASSLFRASLYEQYF. CDR3 DNA: TGTGCCAGCAGCTTATTCCGGGCCAGCCTCTACGAGCAGTACTTC.

The V call is TRBV5-8, the J call TRBJ1-5, with 8 bases lining up with TRBD1. With 4 bases clipped from V and 11 bases from J, the junction kept 11 bases outside the gene matches. CDR1 SGHTS and CDR2 YDEGEE come from the germline V gene. This CDR3 comprises 14 residues. The CDR3 protein is CASSPDRGQRAQHF. Here the CDR3 DNA reads TGTGCCAGCAGCCCAGACAGGGGACAGAGGGCCCAGCATTTT. Combining the CDR3 with reference TRBV5-8 and TRBJ1-5 gives the whole variable domain EAGVTQSPTHLIKTRGQQATLRCSPISGHTSVYWYQQALGLGLQFLLWYDEGEERNRGNFPPRFSGRQFPNYSSELNVNALELEDSALYLCASSPDRGQRAQHFGDGTRLSIL.

This clonotype was seen a handful of times. This chain connects TRBV7-6 to TRBJ1-1, with a possible D match to TRBD1 (6 bases). Germline values: CDR1 SGHVS, CDR2 FNYEAQ. The V end lost 5 bases, the J end lost 1 base, and 17 bases lay between the germline ends. The CDR3 has 16 amino acids. The CDR3 DNA reads as TGTGCCAGCAGCCATCCTTCGGGGGCGGGGAACACTGAAGCTTTCTTT. As protein: CASSHPSGAGNTEAFF.

This clonotype was counted a few times. The V and J genes are TRBV12-5 and TRBJ2-5, with TRBD1 matching over 8 bases. Germline-derived CDR1 and CDR2 are LGHNT and FRNRAP. The CDR3 has 15 residues. V was pared by 7 bases and J by 4 bases, with 11 bases of the junction left unmatched. CDR3 DNA: TGTGCTAGTGCCCTCTCCGACAGGGGTAGAGAGACCCAGTACTTC. Its protein is CASALSDRGRETQYF.

This clonotype was counted between two and nine times. The chain combines TRBV7-2 with TRBJ2-1; tentatively, D is TRBD2 (6 bases). V dropped 5 bases and J dropped 3 bases, with 20 bases sitting between them. Germline-derived CDR1 and CDR2 are SGHTA and FQGNSA. The length of the CDR3 is 17 residues. The CDR3 sequence: CASSRSSPPGVYNEQFF. DNA for the CDR3: TGTGCCAGCAGCCGAAGCTCACCCCCGGGGGTCTACAATGAGCAGTTCTTC. Complete variable domain (other parts from reference TRBV7-2 and TRBJ2-1): GAGVSQSPSNKVTEKGKDVELRCDPISGHTALYWYRQSLGQGLEFLIYFQGNSAPDKSGLPSDRFSAERTGGSVSTLTIQRTQQEDSAVYLCASSRSSPPGVYNEQFFGPGTRLTVL.

This clonotype was recorded at least ten times. The rearrangement links TRBV12-3 or TRBV12-4 to TRBJ2-1, with TRBD2 identical over 9 bases. The junction had 8 bases not matched to a gene; V was cut back by 7 bases and J by 4 bases. The CDR3 is 15 residues long. The CDR3 spells CASTFGRGGYNEQFF. The CDR3, as DNA: TGTGCCAGCACCTTCGGGCGGGGGGGATACAATGAGCAGTTCTTC.

The chain employs TRBV4-1 and TRBJ1-4, with D unresolved. V dropped 8 bases and J dropped 0 bases, with 19 bases sitting between them. Germline V CDR1 and CDR2: MGHRA, YSYEKL. The CDR3 is made up of 17 amino acids. CDR3 nucleotide sequence: TGCGCCAGCCGCACTGGGAATACCATTGCAACTAATGAAAAACTGTTTTTT. It encodes CASRTGNTIATNEKLFF.

Ten or more counts support this clonotype. The gene calls are TRBV7-6 and TRBJ2-5; no clear D gene. The V gene lost 3 bases and the J gene lost 5 bases, with 16 bases spanning the gap. The germline gives CDR1 SGHVS, CDR2 FNYEAQ. The CDR3 contains 15 residues. The CDR3 reads CASSFRRPGLETQYF. The CDR3 DNA is TGTGCCAGCAGCTTTAGGCGTCCGGGTTTGGAGACCCAGTACTTC.

This sequence joins TRBV6-2 or TRBV6-3 and TRBJ1-5; D is ambiguous. The CDR3 has 12 residues. Between the trimmed V and J ends, which lost 0 bases and 10 bases, there was a span of 7 bases. Per the germline V gene, CDR1 is MNHEY and CDR2 is SVGEGT. The CDR3 spells CASSYSALPQHF. Here the CDR3 DNA reads TGTGCCAGCAGTTACTCTGCCCTACCCCAGCATTTT.

The rearrangement links TRBV27 to TRBJ2-7; TRBD2 matches at 12 bases. The V segment lost 3 bases and the J segment 6 bases; nucleotides outside the gene matches: 9. The CDR3 runs to 16 residues. CDR1 and CDR2 (germline): MNHEY, SMNVEV (reference sequence). The CDR3 spells CASSFGLAGPRGEQYF. In DNA form, the CDR3 reads TGTGCCAGCAGTTTCGGACTAGCGGGGCCACGGGGCGAGCAGTACTTC.

This rearrangement joins TRBV6-2 or TRBV6-3 to TRBJ2-1; D is ambiguous. CDR3 length: 14 residues. Germline values: CDR1 MNHEY, CDR2 SVGEGT. Trimming cost V 5 bases and J 4 bases, with 12 bases left between them. The CDR3 DNA is TGTGCCAGCAGTACCCCGGGTTCTTACAATGAGCAGTTCTTC. It encodes CASSTPGSYNEQFF.

This clonotype was counted ten times or more. V gene TRBV7-2 combines with J gene TRBJ2-5, with TRBD2 as a possible D gene (5 bases). With 5 bases removed from V and 5 bases from J, the gap between germline ends came to 18 bases. The CDR3 spans 15 residues. CDR1 and CDR2 from the germline V gene are SGHTA and FQGNSA. The CDR3 spells CASSASTRVPETQYF. The DNA of the CDR3 is TGTGCCAGCAGCGCCTCGACGAGGGTGCCGGAGACCCAGTACTTC. Together with reference TRBV7-2 and TRBJ2-5, the CDR3 gives the full variable domain: GAGVSQSPSNKVTEKGKDVELRCDPISGHTALYWYRQSLGQGLEFLIYFQGNSAPDKSGLPSDRFSAERTGGSVSTLTIQRTQQEDSAVYLCASSASTRVPETQYFGPGTRLLVL.

On this clonotype itself: A junction boundary mismatches the germline segment, possibly from a read error. V gene TRBV7-9 combines with J gene TRBJ1-1; D is undetermined. Per the germline V gene, CDR1 is SEHNR and CDR2 is FQNEAQ (reference sequence). The CDR3 covers 15 residues. CDR3 bases: TGTACCAGCAGCTTCTCTAGGGAATCGAACACTGAAGCTTTCTTT. It is translated as CTSSFSRESNTEAFF.

V is TRBV20-1 and J is TRBJ2-1; 14 positions match TRBD2. The V gene end was trimmed by 3 bases and the J gene end by 13 bases; junction bases not matched to a gene: 5. This CDR3 region has 13 residues. CDR1 is DFQATT, CDR2 SNEGSKA, per germline (reference sequence). The CDR3 loop reads CSARGLAGAQQFF. CDR3 coding DNA: TGCAGTGCTAGGGGACTAGCGGGGGCCCAACAGTTCTTC.

V usage is TRBV2 and J usage is TRBJ1-1; no clear D gene. CDR3 size: 11 residues. The V end was cut by 6 bases, the J end by 10 bases, with 12 bases between. Germline V gene sequence: CDR1 SNHLY, CDR2 FYNNEI. The CDR3 DNA sequence: TGTGCCAGCAGCGGGCCCGAGGGAGCTTTCTTT. This encodes CASSGPEGAFF.

Only a few counts were recorded for this clonotype. The gene calls are TRBV27 and TRBJ2-1; 10 bases align to TRBD1. Germline V gives CDR1 MNHEY, CDR2 SMNVEV (reference sequence). The CDR3 has 15 residues. J lost 9 bases, V lost 5 bases, and 10 bases had no gene match. CDR3 sequence: CASSLDRGGRVEQFF. The CDR3 bases are TGTGCCAGCAGTCTGGACAGGGGGGGACGGGTTGAGCAGTTCTTC.

V and J are TRBV7-9 and TRBJ2-1, with TRBD2 identical over 8 bases. Germline V lookup: CDR1 SEHNR, CDR2 FQNEAQ (reference sequence). V dropped 8 bases and J dropped 7; count of bases not matched to a gene: 13. There are 15 residues in the CDR3. The CDR3 spells CASERPGLAGNEQFF. The CDR3 DNA follows: TGTGCCAGCGAGCGTCCGGGGCTAGCGGGTAATGAGCAGTTCTTC.

This clonotype was counted ten times or more. V and J are TRBV5-4 and TRBJ1-6; 7 bases match TRBD1. This CDR3 is 14 amino acids long. Trimming removed 3 bases from V and 6 bases from J; junction bases left unmatched: 3. Germline V gives CDR1 SGHNT, CDR2 YYREEE (reference sequence). DNA for the CDR3: TGTGCCAGCAGCTCGGACAGGACTAATTCACCCCTCCACTTT. Protein product: CASSSDRTNSPLHF.

V usage is TRBV6-2 or TRBV6-3 and J usage is TRBJ1-1; TRBD1 is a possible D gene (5 bases). V was trimmed by 1 base and J by 6 bases, leaving 12 bases between them. The CDR3 contains 14 residues. Germline V gene sequence: CDR1 MNHEY, CDR2 SVGEGT. The CDR3 here is CASSYWGTRSEAFF. The CDR3 nucleotides read TGTGCCAGCAGTTACTGGGGCACCCGCTCTGAAGCTTTCTTT.

The CDR3 spells CASRGPGYEQYV. CDR3 DNA sequence: TGTGCCAGCAGGGGTCCTGGCTACGAGCAGTACGTC. The chain has TRBV7-9 and TRBJ2-7; D uncertain. Looked up from germline, CDR1 is SEHNR and CDR2 is FQNEAQ (reference sequence). The CDR3 loop spans 12 amino acids. Trimming left V 6 bases short and J 3 bases short, with 9 bases between.

This clonotype was counted only a few times. The chain combines TRBV19 with TRBJ2-1; D not resolved. The V and J ends lost 1 base and 2 bases respectively, with 15 bases between them. CDR1 and CDR2 (germline): LNHDA, SQIVND (reference sequence). CDR3 length: 17 amino acids. The CDR3 loop reads CASSIGLVPLAYNEQFF. The DNA of the CDR3 is TGTGCCAGTAGTATAGGGCTAGTGCCTCTAGCCTACAATGAGCAGTTCTTC.

The rearrangement uses TRBV6-5 and TRBJ2-5, with TRBD1 matching 9 bases. In germline, CDR1 is MNHEY, CDR2 SVGAGI. CDR3 length equals 17 residues. Trimming took 2 bases from V and 4 from J; bases not matched to a gene: 11. This CDR3 reads CASSYAVGTGRRETQYF. As DNA, the CDR3 is TGTGCCAGCAGTTACGCAGTAGGGACAGGGAGGCGAGAGACCCAGTACTTC.

The rearrangement links TRBV27 to TRBJ1-1, with unresolved D. The CDR3 is made up of 16 amino acids. Trimming removed 5 bases at V and 3 bases at J, with 19 bases between. Per germline, CDR1 MNHEY and CDR2 SMNVEV (reference sequence). The CDR3 here is CASSPQWSPLDTEAFF. The CDR3 DNA sequence: TGTGCCAGCAGTCCACAGTGGTCTCCTTTGGACACTGAAGCTTTCTTT.

The chain joins TRBV4-3 to TRBJ1-1, with 7 bases that match TRBD1. The J segment lost 7 bases and the V segment lost 4 bases, leaving 21 bases of the junction unmatched. This CDR3 spans 18 amino acids. CDR1 and CDR2 (germline): LGHNA, YSLEER. The CDR3 DNA is TGCGCCAGCAGCCGCCAAACAGGGGCTTCGGATATAATCTTTGAAGCTTTCTTT. As protein: CASSRQTGASDIIFEAFF.